These 5 T cell receptor beta chains came from one sample sequenced in a study of blood T cell repertoires in COVID-19. Only in-frame clones appear in the TCRdb table, and some are missing; sequencing was by immunoSEQ multiplex PCR. The sample holds approximately 300,000 clones, about 89% seen once. The sequenced sample consisted of peripheral blood. The receptors stem from a man aged 30-40 years with acute or convalescent COVID-19.

The chain is built from TRBV15 and TRBJ1-1; D is perhaps TRBD1 (5 bases). Per germline, CDR1 LNHNV and CDR2 YYDKDF (reference sequence). V was pared by 4 bases and J by 0 bases, with 12 bases between. The CDR3 sequence is 15 residues long. CDR3 nucleotide sequence: TGTGCCACCAGCAAGACAGAGATTATGAACACTGAAGCTTTCTTT. As protein: CATSKTEIMNTEAFF.

This chain links TRBV1 with TRBJ2-1; the D call in the table, TRBD2, was not verified against the DNA. TRBV1 is labeled a pseudogene. This CDR3 contains 19 residues. The CDR3 region has the DNA TGCACCAGCAGCCCCATGAGGGGGGCTAGCGGGGGCCCCAAGGATGAGCAGTTCTTC. It yields the protein CTSSPMRGASGGPKDEQFF.

The chain is built from TRBV5-4 and TRBJ2-1; no clear D. Trimming took 0 bases from V and 2 from J, leaving 9 bases between them. The germline V gene encodes CDR1 SGHNT and CDR2 YYREEE (reference sequence). The CDR3 runs to 15 residues. Here the CDR3 reads CASSLGRSPYNEQFF. In nucleotides, the CDR3 is TGTGCCAGCAGCTTGGGGCGGTCCCCCTACAATGAGCAGTTCTTC.

This clone was recorded once. The chain employs TRBV10-2 and TRBJ2-1; 7 nucleotides line up with TRBD1. The CDR3 loop spans 12 amino acids. Looked up from germline, CDR1 is WSHSY and CDR2 is SAAADI. The V and J ends lost 6 bases and 5 bases, in that order; junction bases with no gene match: 1. The CDR3 protein is CASRGQDNEQFF. The CDR3 DNA reads as TGCGCCAGCAGAGGACAGGACAATGAGCAGTTCTTC.

This clone was observed a handful of times. The gene calls are TRBV5-6 and TRBJ1-3; no firm D call. Trimming left V 0 bases short and J 9 bases short, with 10 bases between. This CDR3 spans 13 amino acids. Looked up from germline, CDR1 is SGHDT and CDR2 is YYEEEE. The CDR3 sequence: CASSLGTESTIYF. The CDR3 nucleotides read TGTGCCAGCAGCTTGGGTACGGAGTCCACCATATATTTT. Full variable domain (outside the CDR3, taken from reference TRBV5-6 and TRBJ1-3): DAGVTQSPTHLIKTRGQQVTLRCSPKSGHDTVSWYQQALGQGPQFIFQYYEEEERQRGNFPDRFSGHQFPNYSSELNVNALLLGDSALYLCASSLGTESTIYFGEGSWLTVV.